This T cell receptor (beta chain) stems from a study of vaccination and CD4 T cells after COVID-19. Overall study context: Cultures acting as controls obtained a CEFX pool, an HIV-1 Nef pool, or no peptide.

A note on this clonotype: Its antigen is currently unknown.

The Oncomine TCR Beta short-read assay was applied to DNA of cultured CD4+ T cells. TCRdb re-analysed the PCR reads in MiXCR, keeping a single row per CDR3 protein. The sample holds some 15,000 distinct CDR3 sequences; about half are singletons and the top ten take around 16%. This CDR3 region has 12 residues. Germline V lookup: CDR1 DFQATT, CDR2 SNEGSKA (reference sequence). The V end lost 5 bases, the J end lost 3 bases, and 11 bases lay between the germline ends. The treatment here: approximately nine-day PBMC culture with coronavirus spike peptide pools or control peptides (ViraFEST assay). Expansion of antigen-specific T cells with peptide pools by ViraFEST preceded sequencing of TCRs. Following a culture period (more than 9 days), negative selection was used to isolate CD4+ T cells.

This chain uses TRBV20-1 with TRBJ2-7, with D possibly being TRBD1 (6 bases). The source was CD4+ T cells from blood, cultured in vitro, collected before SARS-CoV-2 vaccination. This TCR came from a human donor who had recovered from COVID-19. Here the CDR3 reads CSAASQGYEQYF. Here the CDR3 DNA reads TGCAGTGCTGCGTCACAGGGCTACGAGCAGTACTTC.